Shown below are 27 T cell receptor beta chains from a single sample sequenced in a study of blood T cells in healthy people across ages. Next came a second PCR, run for about 6 to 12 cycles, which used a sample-barcoded 5' primer along with a J-beta primer mix. A single record per CDR3 protein comes from TCRdb applying MiXCR to the 5' RACE reads. The sample lists over 450,000 distinct CDR3 sequences, approximately 25% occurring once. These data also formed part of another study, on T cells of mothers and their children.

Sequencing was performed on blood. The receptors originated from a boy aged 5-17 years in good health.

This chain links TRBV4-1 with TRBJ2-2; 11 bases agree with TRBD1. CDR3 length: 16 amino acids. The germline gives CDR1 MGHRA, CDR2 YSYEKL. V lost 2 bases to trimming and J lost 6 bases; unmatched junction nucleotides: 5. Here the CDR3 DNA reads TGCGCCAGCAGCCAACCGGGGACAGGGGGGTCCGGGGAGCTGTTTTTT. Its translation is CASSQPGTGGSGELFF.

V gene TRBV5-4 combines with J gene TRBJ2-7; 8 bases line up with TRBD2. The length of the CDR3 is 15 residues. Trimming cost V 2 bases and J 3 bases; bases outside gene matches: 7. Germline CDR1 and CDR2: SGHNT and YYREEE (reference sequence). The CDR3 region has the DNA TGTGCCAGCAGCTTACCGGGACTAGGTCTCTACGAGCAGTACTTC. It yields the protein CASSLPGLGLYEQYF.

The rearrangement joins TRBV29-1 to TRBJ2-4; maybe TRBD2 (6 bases). CDR1 is SQVTM and CDR2 is ANQGSEA in the germline V gene. There are 15 residues in the CDR3. Deletions cut 4 bases from V and 0 bases from J, with 13 bases between. This CDR3 is CSVGVAVLAKNIQYF. The CDR3 region has the DNA TGCAGCGTTGGGGTAGCGGTTCTAGCCAAAAACATTCAGTACTTC.

The rearrangement joins TRBV7-9 to TRBJ2-1; 9 bases agree with TRBD1. CDR1 is SEHNR and CDR2 is FQNEAQ in the germline V gene (reference sequence). The CDR3 is 16 amino acids. After removal of 2 bases from V and 6 bases from J, the junction contained 8 bases not matched to a gene. The CDR3 coding sequence is TGTGCCAGCAGCTTACTGGGACAGGGTGGCTCCAATGAGCAGTTCTTC. It is translated as CASSLLGQGGSNEQFF.

V is TRBV7-9 and J is TRBJ2-7; D call uncertain. Germline CDR1 reads SEHNR; CDR2 reads FQNEAQ (reference sequence). This CDR3 spans 14 amino acids. V was trimmed by 5 bases and J by 2 bases, leaving 13 bases between them. The CDR3 sequence: CASSPIPDPYEQYF. In DNA form, the CDR3 reads TGTGCCAGCAGCCCTATCCCGGACCCCTACGAGCAGTACTTC.

The chain combines TRBV6-1 with TRBJ1-1; unclear D gene. V shed 4 bases and J shed 1 base, with 13 bases lying between them. From germline, CDR1 is MNHNS and CDR2 SASEGT. This CDR3 is built from 15 residues. DNA of the CDR3: TGTGCCAGCAGTGCCCGAACCGAGGGGAACACTGAAGCTTTCTTT. As protein: CASSARTEGNTEAFF.

The gene calls are TRBV7-2 and TRBJ1-3; 9 bases match TRBD1. CDR1 and CDR2 from the germline V gene are SGHTA and FQGNSA. This CDR3 region has 21 residues. V shed 6 bases, J shed 7 bases, and the junction held 28 bases outside the gene matches. The CDR3 sequence is CASRPGGTGRLNPRLGNTIYF. In nucleotides, the CDR3 is TGTGCCAGCAGACCCGGGGGGACAGGGCGTCTGAACCCGCGGTTAGGGAACACCATATATTTT.

The chain is built from TRBV28 and TRBJ2-7; the match to TRBD2 covers 10 bases. The CDR3 is 15 amino acids. Germline trimming cut 6 bases from V and 4 bases from J; bases unmatched to any gene: 9. CDR1 and CDR2 (germline): MDHEN, SYDVKM. CDR3 nucleotides: TGTGCCAGCAGGGCTAAAGCGGGGGGGCCTTACGAGCAGTACTTC. Its protein product is CASRAKAGGPYEQYF.

This clonotype has ten or more counts. This chain connects TRBV9 to TRBJ2-6; D unclear. The germline V gene has CDR1 SGDLS and CDR2 YYNGEE. V shed 2 bases and J shed 2 bases, with 5 bases lying between them. The CDR3 has 14 residues. The chain's CDR3 is CASSVQAGANVLTF. In DNA, the CDR3 is TGTGCCAGCAGCGTGCAAGCTGGGGCCAACGTCCTGACTTTC.

To note about this clonotype: This sequence may be a read error, since a much larger clone differs from it by one base. The chain links TRBV28 to TRBJ2-5, with 9 nucleotides matching TRBD1. CDR1 and CDR2 (germline): MDHEN, SYDVKM. The CDR3 totals 15 residues. The CDR3 spells CASSLGGQGVSEQSF. The CDR3 bases are TGTGCCAGCAGTTTAGGGGGACAGGGAGTCAGCGAGCAGTCCTTC.

This clonotype was detected only a few times. A junction boundary mismatches the germline segment, possibly from a read error. The V and J genes are TRBV6-6 and TRBJ2-2; D assignment may be TRBD1 or TRBD2 (5 bases each). The CDR3 is made up of 13 amino acids. CDR1 MNHNY and CDR2 SVGAGI come from the germline V gene (reference sequence). The CDR3 DNA is TGTGCCAGCAGCCCTTTGGAGGACGGGGACCTGTTTTTT. It translates to CASSPLEDGDLFF.

In this sample, this clonotype turned up a few times. The gene calls are TRBV29-1 and TRBJ2-7; the match to TRBD2 covers 13 bases. Trimming at V came to 6 bases and at J to 3 bases, leaving 17 bases not matched to a gene. Germline V gene data show CDR1 as SQVTM and CDR2 as ANQGSEA. The CDR3 is made up of 18 amino acids. The DNA of the CDR3 is TGCAGCGTCGGACCGGACCTGGGGACTAGCGGGATTATCTACGAGCAGTACTTC. The encoded protein is CSVGPDLGTSGIIYEQYF.

This clonotype was seen more than once but under ten times. This chain uses TRBV12-3 or TRBV12-4 with TRBJ1-4; tentative D call: TRBD1 (5 bases). The CDR3 length is 14 residues. Trimming removed 2 bases at V and 7 bases at J, with 11 bases between. This CDR3 is CASSLRQGFEKLFF. The CDR3 region has the DNA TGTGCCAGCAGTTTACGGCAGGGTTTTGAAAAACTGTTTTTT.

The V and J genes are TRBV7-2 and TRBJ2-7; D not resolved. Germline V gene lookup returns CDR1 SGHTA and CDR2 FQGNSA. There are 15 residues in the CDR3. V was pared by 1 base and J by 3 bases, with 13 bases between. CDR3 residues: CASSLDPNLIYEQYF. CDR3 nucleotides: TGTGCCAGCAGCTTAGATCCCAACCTCATCTACGAGCAGTACTTC.

This clonotype was counted only a few times. The CDR3 sequence: CASSYGDFRNIQYF. The CDR3 DNA follows: TGTGCCAGCAGTTACGGGGATTTTAGGAACATTCAGTACTTC. The chain recombines TRBV6-5 with TRBJ2-4; no clear D gene. Trimming removed 2 bases from V and 7 bases from J, with 12 bases in between. The germline V gene encodes CDR1 MNHEY and CDR2 SVGAGI. This CDR3 is 14 amino acids long.

The chain links TRBV15 to TRBJ2-1; D gene unclear. The germline V gene encodes CDR1 LNHNV and CDR2 YYDKDF (reference sequence). The CDR3 is made up of 16 amino acids. V was pared by 0 bases and J by 4 bases, with 13 bases between. CDR3 in DNA: TGTGCCACCAGCAGAGATAGAAGCGCCGCGTACAATGAGCAGTTCTTC. Its protein product is CATSRDRSAAYNEQFF.

There are a few counts of this clonotype. This chain uses TRBV10-3 with TRBJ2-5, with D hard to call. TRBJ2-7 explains the end of the DNA better; the J call may be wrong. Germline-derived CDR1 and CDR2 are ENHRY and SYGVKD. CDR3 length: 14 amino acids. DNA for the CDR3: TGTGCCATCAGTGGGTCGGGCTCCTGGGACGAGCAGTACTTC. Translated, it gives CAISGSGSWDEQYF.

The chain has TRBV27 and TRBJ1-3; D remains unclear. The CDR3 runs to 13 residues. Trimming cost V 5 bases and J 4 bases, with 9 bases left between them. Germline-derived CDR1 and CDR2 are MNHEY and SMNVEV (reference sequence). CDR3 in DNA: TGTGCCAGCAGTACACGAAAGGGAAACACCATATATTTT. This encodes CASSTRKGNTIYF.

This clonotype was seen a few times. This chain joins TRBV4-1 and TRBJ2-2; TRBD1 is a possible D gene (6 bases). Trimming left V 1 base short and J 3 bases short, with 18 bases between. Germline CDR1 reads MGHRA; CDR2 reads YSYEKL. CDR3 length: 18 amino acids. The chain's CDR3 is CASSQVGASGIDTGELFF. The DNA of the CDR3 is TGCGCCAGCAGCCAAGTGGGGGCCTCCGGGATCGACACCGGGGAGCTGTTTTTT.

The V call is TRBV29-1, the J call TRBJ2-7; TRBD1 agrees at 10 bases. Germline CDR1 reads SQVTM; CDR2 reads ANQGSEA. CDR3 size: 14 residues. V dropped 1 base and J dropped 3; count of bases not matched to a gene: 3. The CDR3 DNA is TGCAGCGTTGAAGGGACAGGGGGGGACTACGAGCAGTACTTC. As protein: CSVEGTGGDYEQYF.

This clonotype was observed a few times. The genes are TRBV3-1 and TRBJ2-7; 9 bases match TRBD2. V lost 4 bases to trimming and J lost 3 bases; unmatched junction nucleotides: 7. The CDR3 extends over 15 amino acids. Germline V gene sequence: CDR1 LGHDT, CDR2 YNNKEL (reference sequence). The CDR3 sequence: CASSLGGGANYEQYF. In DNA, the CDR3 is TGTGCCAGCAGCCTAGGCGGGGGGGCTAACTACGAGCAGTACTTC.

The chain is built from TRBV9 and TRBJ2-5; D remains ambiguous. The CDR3 is 12 residues long. CDR1 and CDR2 from the germline V gene are SGDLS and YYNGEE. Trimming took off 1 base at V and 5 bases at J, with 6 bases between the two ends. CDR3: CASSVKEETQYF. CDR3 in DNA: TGTGCCAGCAGCGTAAAAGAGGAGACCCAGTACTTC.

The V gene is TRBV27, the J gene TRBJ2-5, with 9 positions matching TRBD2. The J call may not be correct, given that the DNA end is closer to TRBJ2-7. Germline CDR1 and CDR2: MNHEY and SMNVEV (reference sequence). The CDR3 contains 15 residues. CDR3 sequence: CASSLSSGSIYEQYF. The CDR3, as DNA: TGTGCCAGCAGTTTATCTAGCGGGAGTATCTACGAGCAGTACTTC.

This clonotype was counted between two and nine times. V is TRBV20-1 and J is TRBJ2-7; no firm D call. The germline V gene has CDR1 DFQATT and CDR2 SNEGSKA (reference sequence). CDR3 length equals 11 residues. Trimming removed 3 bases from V and 1 base from J, with 4 bases in between. The CDR3 protein is CSASGSYEQYF. In nucleotides, the CDR3 is TGCAGTGCTAGTGGGTCCTACGAGCAGTACTTC.

V gene TRBV10-2 combines with J gene TRBJ2-2; D unresolved. Between the trimmed V and J ends, which lost 7 bases and 6 bases, there was a span of 12 bases. This CDR3 spans 13 amino acids. The germline V gene has CDR1 WSHSY and CDR2 SAAADI. CDR3 loop: CASTRGGPGELFF. The CDR3, as DNA: TGCGCCAGCACGCGAGGCGGCCCCGGGGAGCTGTTTTTT.

The chain combines TRBV25-1 with TRBJ2-5, with D perhaps being TRBD1 or TRBD2 (5 bases each). The end of the DNA fits TRBJ2-7 better, so the J call may be wrong. Per germline, CDR1 MGHDK and CDR2 SYGVNS. The CDR3 spans 14 residues. The CDR3: CASGGDVASYEQYF. The CDR3 coding sequence is TGTGCCAGCGGTGGGGACGTAGCCTCCTACGAGCAGTACTTC.

The chain uses TRBV2 and TRBJ2-2, with D tentatively TRBD1 (5 bases). CDR3 length: 14 residues. V was shortened by 6 bases and J by 5 bases, with 13 bases between the two germline ends. The germline V gene has CDR1 SNHLY and CDR2 FYNNEI. CDR3 sequence reads: CASRSQGVTGELFF. The CDR3, as DNA: TGTGCCAGCAGATCGCAAGGGGTGACCGGGGAGCTGTTTTTT.